This T cell receptor (beta chain) was recorded in a study of cytomegalovirus exposure and HLA in healthy donors. Clones were sequenced by immunoSEQ multiplex PCR, and TCRdb holds only the in-frame ones, with some missing. Among roughly 200,000 clones listed, about 81% were seen once. Study results and caveats: Cytomegalovirus status, reportedly, was diagnosed with high specificity and sensitivity by the classifier.

Regarding this clone: As yet, its antigen is unknown. One end of the junction fails to match germline, which may point to a read error.

Sequenced input: PBMCs. The receptor comes from a woman aged 25-40 years in good health and CMV-seronegative.

Here the CDR3 DNA reads TGTGCCAGCAGCTTAGGGGTCACAGACACGCAGTATTTT. Its protein product is CASSLGVTDTQYF. The J gene is TRBJ2-3, the V gene TRBV11-3; the D is unclear. The CDR3 has 13 residues. Germline V lookup: CDR1 SGHNT, CDR2 YENEEA.